These T cell receptor beta chains were read from a single sample in a study of blood T cells in healthy people across ages. TCRdb recomputed calls from the 5' RACE reads with MiXCR, one row per CDR3 protein. Of about 780,000 distinct CDR3 sequences in the sample, 46% were seen once. Source material: blood. These receptors came from a man older than 75 in good health. The CDR3 runs from the conserved cysteine through the conserved F or W. A D gene is named only where the DNA matches it firmly. The size entry is marked missing in some rows and otherwise reads once, few, many or a size class.

clone_size j_call v_call d_call cdr3_aa cdr3_nt
. TRBJ1-1 TRBV20-1 . CSARALPMNTEAFF TGCAGTGCCCGCGCACTGCCGATGAACACTGAAGCTTTCTTT
. TRBJ1-1 TRBV7-3 TRBD1 CASSLRDRNTEAFF TGTGCCAGCAGCTTAAGGGACAGGAACACTGAAGCTTTCTTT
. TRBJ2-5 TRBV11-1 . CASSPESGRWETQYF TGTGCCAGCAGCCCGGAATCAGGTCGGTGGGAGACCCAGTACTTC
. TRBJ2-4 TRBV3-1 . CASSQEDIQYF TGTGCCAGCAGCCAAGAGGACATTCAGTACTTC
. TRBJ2-5 TRBV5-1 TRBD1 CASSNLKAGTAYQETQYF TGCGCCAGCAGCAACCTGAAGGCCGGGACAGCGTACCAAGAGACCCAGTACTTC
. TRBJ2-1 TRBV14 . CASSPGAPNEQFF TGTGCCAGCAGCCCGGGAGCACCGAATGAGCAGTTCTTC
many TRBJ2-7 TRBV4-2 . CASSQDKGRIYEQYF TGTGCCAGCAGCCAAGATAAGGGCCGGATCTACGAGCAGTACTTC
few TRBJ2-6 TRBV15 . CATSSGSGANVLTF TGTGCCACCAGCTCCGGCTCTGGGGCCAACGTCCTGACTTTC
. TRBJ2-5 TRBV6-5 . CASSYSLGVHETQYF TGTGCCAGCAGTTACTCGCTAGGGGTCCACGAGACCCAGTACTTC
many TRBJ2-5 TRBV3-1 . CASSPGFRETQYF TGTGCCAGCAGCCCGGGGTTCCGGGAGACCCAGTACTTC
. TRBJ1-1 TRBV6-5 . CASVARGMFTEAFF TGTGCCAGCGTCGCAAGGGGGATGTTCACTGAAGCTTTCTTT
. TRBJ2-7 TRBV21-1 . CASSKALEDKAYEQYF TGTGCCAGCAGCAAAGCGCTCGAGGACAAAGCCTACGAGCAGTACTTC